This record concerns one T cell receptor beta chain sequence. Its antigen is currently not known. Base qualities are missing; no much larger clone stands one base away. These data are taken from a study of cytomegalovirus exposure and HLA in healthy donors (TCRdb year 2017). A note on the overall study: In an earlier analysis of fewer than 750 of the donors, approximately 300 Gb of sequence data and roughly 100 million unique TCR beta sequences from about 180 million T cells were reported. Around 300 gigabases of sequencing data and tens of millions of unique TCR sequences were included in an early release covering roughly 700 HLA-typed donors. Of the 350 to 450 genotyped donors, 65% to 90% fell in the genetic ancestry cluster associated with self-reported Caucasian donors. The study aimed to test whether cataloging public T cell receptors could reveal signatures of past pathogen exposure. The study used immunosequencing to profile the T cell repertoires of approximately 690 subjects and linked those repertoires to cytomegalovirus serostatus. A separate validation cohort of 100 to 150 different subjects was used in addition to the 666-subject first cohort. High-throughput TCR immunosequencing, statistical association of individual TCRs with disease status, and machine learning were combined to predict cytomegalovirus infection status. A later analysis re-examined previously published TCR beta repertoires from more than 550 donors and added high-resolution HLA genotyping to investigate patterns of TCR occurrence. In the later analysis, no new phenotypic data were used to find candidate immune exposures; instead, reliance was placed on TCR beta sequences and their occurrence across donors. An earlier analysis of about 600 of the donors used high-throughput TCR beta sequencing to judge whether each TCR beta V gene segment behaved as functional or pseudogenic. Donor age, sex, ethnicity and CMV serostatus were compiled together with the repertoire data. In a later genetic analysis, genome-wide SNP genotypes for about 65% of the 666 donors were used, and that subset was treated as a discovery cohort. Every repertoire in the discovery cohort had been generated on one and the same sequencing platform. HLA typing included class I and class II loci at four-digit resolution. The number of donors typed differed by locus, with 629-630 for A, B, C, DRB1 and DQB1, 522 for DQA1, 600 to 610 for DPA1, and some 440 for DPB1. Roughly five DR-DQ haplotypes were handled as single units for association and clustering, since linkage in the cohort was strong. Among 300 to 450 genotyped donors of the cohort, an average of approximately 240,000 unique TCR beta nucleotide sequences were sequenced per donor, 15% to 20% of them non-productive.

The method behind the library was the immunoSEQ multiplex PCR assay. The multiplex PCR relied on a mix of 60 forward primers for TCR Vbeta segments and 13 reverse primers for TCR Jbeta segments. The CDR3 region of rearranged TCR beta genes was amplified from genomic DNA with a multiplex PCR assay. The Illumina HiSeq System was used to sequence the amplified TCR beta libraries as 87-base-pair reads. In the source study's methods: In a later analysis, some 80 million unique TCR beta chains were counted across the 650 to 700 repertoires, and around 11 million of these chains were shared by at least two donors. To remove PCR and sequencing errors, raw reads were error-corrected and collapsed into unique sequences using a nearest-neighbor algorithm that merged closely related sequences. To assign V, D and J gene segments, CDR3 sequences were aligned to IMGT reference sequences. Each retained sequence needed at least a six-nucleotide match to both a V gene segment and a J gene segment. A rearrangement counted as productive if the CDR3 had no stop codons and remained in frame with V and J, and every other rearrangement counted as non-productive. Following IMGT convention, CDR3 was defined as the stretch from the second conserved V-encoded cysteine to the conserved J-encoded phenylalanine. Sequences without an unambiguous match to a single V gene segment were excluded from the earlier analysis of over 500 of the donors. In an earlier analysis of more than 500 of the donors, a V segment was called functional when productive rearrangements were above 56.7%, and segregating when the standard deviation between donors exceeded 5%. A statistical classification framework was developed to diagnose cytomegalovirus status using the catalog of TCR beta chain sequences. A later analysis assigned V and J genes by comparing TCR nucleotide sequences with IMGT/GENE-DB human TR gene sequences. Using the TCRdist pipeline, a later analysis assigned CDR3 sequences along with most-parsimonious VDJ recombination scenarios. In a later analysis, each TCR beta chain was defined by its CDR3 amino acid sequence together with its V-gene family, and reads without a unique V-gene family were excluded. In a later analysis, approximately 590 highly shared, low-generation-probability nucleotide sequences were removed to address suspected cross-contamination and a sequencing artifact. In a later analysis, a clonal expansion index for each public chain was calculated from normalized within-repertoire ranks of inferred template counts. In a later analysis, generation probabilities were computed with a VDJ recombination model fitted to out-of-frame rearrangements, and the resulting probabilities were checked against IGoR. In a later analysis, TCR-TCR, TCR-HLA and TCR-CMV co-occurrence was scored with hypergeometric tests, and a repertoire-size bias correction was applied to TCR pairs. In a later analysis, false discovery rates were estimated by permuting HLA or CMV assignments 20 times. In a later analysis, co-occurring TCRs were grouped using DBSCAN, and TCRdist sequence similarity was added for clustering within HLA-allele-positive subsets. For co-occurrence clustering, repertoires with fewer than 30,000 or more than 120,000 public chains were excluded, along with roughly five repertoires with anomalous nucleotide sharing. TCRdb provides this immuneACCESS table in a form limited to in-frame rearrangements. Some clones are lacking; in checked studies, under half of them reflect an unresolved V gene, and why the rest are absent is not known. The V and J calls and clone size are taken from that table; D and trimming were inferred from the DNA. In all, the sample holds approximately 120,000 clones, and 78% of those were seen once. Around 5.8% of the sample goes to the ten largest clones.

From its cysteine to its phenylalanine, the CDR3 spans 15 amino acids. Left in the record is the CDR3 DNA by itself, 45 bases read in frame from the first base. The germline V gene specifies LGHNA as CDR1 and YNFKEQ as CDR2. The junction shows trimming of 0 bases on V and 0 bases on J, plus 6 bases between the germline ends. Paper-wide results and their limitations: In this cohort, only TCR beta chains were sequenced, and detectable features were limited by the absence of alpha or paired-chain data. A later analysis found that TCR association rates varied across HLA loci, with DRB1 alleles showing the most associated TCRs and HLA-C alleles the fewest. Because counts were too low, seventeen rarely observed V segments, including chromosome 9 orphons, were left out of the earlier analysis of approximately 500 of the donors. A later analysis found that HLA-associated TCR beta chains were more clonally expanded and had lower generation probabilities than equally common non-associated chains. In vitro tests confirmed that a few of the cytomegalovirus-associated TCR beta chains recognize cytomegalovirus antigens. The classifier was reported to diagnose cytomegalovirus status with high specificity and sensitivity in both the original and validation cohorts. In a later analysis, most CMV-associated TCR beta chains were found to appear HLA-restricted, with HLA associations seemingly driven largely by CMV exposure. A later genetic analysis associated a missense DCLRE1C variant with V-gene and J-gene trimming of TCR beta chains, and an independent cohort replicated the association. A cluster of highly shared sequence variants was judged likely to be a technical artifact of the sequencing pipeline. Because the 87-base-pair reads could not distinguish some IMGT-functional V segments, including TRBV6-2 and TRBV6-3, those segments were excluded. Because some donors lacked HLA typing at each locus, the association tests relied only on the typed subset. Sequencing depth was assumed to be roughly uniform across donors in the presence/absence analyses, though that assumption may not hold. In the study, about 150 TCR beta chains were listed as associated with cytomegalovirus. Most TCR sequences were observed very rarely across donors, whereas some public TCRs were present in many individuals. According to the authors, the approach could potentially be generalized to other disease states and immunological phenotypes. A later genetic analysis reported fewer N-insertions in productive TCRs among donors in an Asian-associated ancestry cluster than the approximately 700-donor mean. In a later analysis, 15,000 to 20,000 TCR beta sequences were associated with specific HLA alleles at a false discovery rate of 0.05. In an earlier analysis of some 540 of the donors, most TCR beta V segments appeared in productive rearrangements about 87% or about 30% of the time, broadly matching IMGT annotations. Linkage disequilibrium might explain the correlated functional status among segregating V segments, but an unknown experimental factor could not be ruled out. In a later analysis, several top co-occurrence clusters were reported to appear linked to parvovirus B19, influenza, CMV and Epstein-Barr virus. Strong co-occurrence of HLA alleles, especially DR and DQ, made assigning TCR associations to individual alleles difficult. A further reported finding was that TCR beta sequences accurately predicted the HLA-A and HLA-B alleles for most subjects in the first cohort. Immune exposure information for the cohort was limited to CMV serostatus.

The cohort comprised around 700 healthy bone marrow donors. At the time of sampling, all cohort members were nominally healthy, though unrecorded immune exposures were likely present. The donor tested CMV seronegative, placing the donor among the 350 or so seronegative members of the cohort. Each donor provided a peripheral blood sample, and peripheral blood mononuclear cells were used for TCR beta sequencing. Genomic DNA extraction from the blood cell samples was performed with the Qiagen DNeasy Blood Extraction Kit. This TCR came from a woman in her 40s in good health and CMV-seronegative. The sample comprised PBMCs. The rearranged chain carries TRBV4-2 and TRBJ2-1; no D gene can be assigned with confidence. DNA sequence: TGTGCCAGCAGCCAAGAGGCATTCTCCTACAATGAGCAGTTCTTC. Its translation reads: CASSQEAFSYNEQFF.